These 16 T cell receptor beta chains originate from one sample sequenced in a study of blood T cell repertoires in COVID-19. Produced via immunoSEQ multiplex PCR; TCRdb's table is partial and in-frame only. The sample lists 100,000 to 150,000 clones; over 75% were seen once. The sample was peripheral blood. The receptor source for this set is a man between 60 and 70 years old with acute or convalescent COVID-19.

V gene TRBV7-2 combines with J gene TRBJ2-3; tentatively, D is TRBD2 (6 bases). This CDR3 region has 18 residues. Germline V gene sequence: CDR1 SGHTA, CDR2 FQGNSA. Trimming removed 2 bases at V and 5 bases at J, with 23 bases between. CDR3 DNA: TGTGCCAGCAGCTTACAGGCGGGCGCGGGGCTTTTGGGAGATACGCAGTATTTT. This translates into CASSLQAGAGLLGDTQYF. Together with reference TRBV7-2 and TRBJ2-3, the CDR3 gives the full variable domain: GAGVSQSPSNKVTEKGKDVELRCDPISGHTALYWYRQSLGQGLEFLIYFQGNSAPDKSGLPSDRFSAERTGGSVSTLTIQRTQQEDSAVYLCASSLQAGAGLLGDTQYFGPGTRLTVL.

V gene TRBV19 combines with J gene TRBJ1-3, with D tentatively TRBD1 (5 bases). Trimming pared 3 bases from V and 4 bases from J, leaving 13 bases between. Per germline, CDR1 LNHDA and CDR2 SQIVND (reference sequence). The CDR3 has 15 residues. The CDR3 spells CASSIQDIGGNTIYF. The CDR3 DNA reads TGTGCCAGTAGTATCCAGGACATCGGCGGAAACACCATATATTTT.

The chain is built from TRBV25-1 and TRBJ2-7, with 8 nucleotides matching TRBD1. The CDR3 extends over 14 amino acids. Germline-derived CDR1 and CDR2 are MGHDK and SYGVNS. V was pared by 6 bases and J by 6 bases, with 10 bases of the junction left unmatched. For the CDR3, the DNA is TGTGCCAGCAGGGGCAGGGGGCTCAGCGGCGAGCAGTACTTC. Protein sequence: CASRGRGLSGEQYF.

DNA of the CDR3: TGTGCCAGCAGTTCCCGGACAGCAACTAATGAAAAACTGTTTTTT. It is translated as CASSSRTATNEKLFF. The V call is TRBV27, the J call TRBJ1-4, with D possibly matching TRBD1 (6 bases). This CDR3 region has 15 residues. Germline V gene data show CDR1 as MNHEY and CDR2 as SMNVEV (reference sequence). Trimming removed 4 bases at V and 0 bases at J, with 9 bases between.

V is TRBV3-1 (or the pseudogene TRBV3-2) and J is TRBJ2-1, with 9 bases matching TRBD2. Germline trimming cut 6 bases from V and 9 bases from J; bases unmatched to any gene: 12. Germline CDR1 LGHDT, CDR2 YNNKEL (reference sequence). CDR3 size: 15 residues. CDR3 in amino acids: CASSPLFSGSGEQFF. The CDR3 bases are TGTGCCAGCAGTCCTCTGTTTAGCGGGAGCGGTGAGCAGTTCTTC.

This clone has only one observation. The chain recombines TRBV20-1 with TRBJ1-1; D might be TRBD1 (6 bases). The CDR3 runs to 18 residues. Germline CDR1 DFQATT, CDR2 SNEGSKA (reference sequence). V lost 3 bases and J 0 bases, leaving 23 bases between the germline ends. In DNA, the CDR3 is TGCAGTGCTAGTCTGACAGGCCCCCAACTTTTCATGAACACTGAAGCTTTCTTT. This codes for CSASLTGPQLFMNTEAFF.

CDR3 region: CASSSSRLSSYEQYF. The CDR3 coding sequence is TGTGCCAGCAGTTCTTCACGACTGAGCTCCTACGAGCAGTACTTC. V is TRBV6-5 and J is TRBJ2-7; D is ambiguous. V was trimmed by 4 bases and J by 0 bases, leaving 13 bases between them. Looked up from germline, CDR1 is MNHEY and CDR2 is SVGAGI. The CDR3 is made up of 15 amino acids.

This sequence joins TRBV7-2 and TRBJ2-5; 7 positions agree with TRBD2. The CDR3 has 15 residues. From germline, CDR1 is SGHTA and CDR2 FQGNSA. After removal of 2 bases from V and 2 bases from J, the junction contained 5 bases not matched to a gene. The CDR3 protein is CASSLRGDGQETQYF. The CDR3 nucleotides read TGTGCCAGCAGCTTACGGGGGGATGGACAAGAGACCCAGTACTTC.

J is TRBJ2-2 and V is TRBV7-9; 9 bases align to TRBD1. V was pared by 3 bases and J by 1 base, with 3 bases of the junction left unmatched. The CDR3 spans 16 residues. The germline CDR1 and CDR2 sequences are SEHNR and FQNEAQ (reference sequence). The CDR3 here is CASSFKTGGNTGELFF. As DNA, the CDR3 is TGTGCCAGCAGCTTCAAGACAGGGGGGAACACCGGGGAGCTGTTTTTT. Drawing the rest from reference TRBV7-9 and TRBJ2-2, the complete variable domain is DTGVSQNPRHKITKRGQNVTFRCDPISEHNRLYWYRQTLGQGPEFLTYFQNEAQLEKSRLLSDRFSAERPKGSFSTLEIQRTEQGDSAMYLCASSFKTGGNTGELFFGEGSRLTVL.

V usage is TRBV27 and J usage is TRBJ2-1; 7 bases fit TRBD1. The CDR3 length is 16 residues. Germline loops: CDR1 MNHEY, CDR2 SMNVEV (reference sequence). Trimming at V came to 3 bases and at J to 6 bases, leaving 11 bases not matched to a gene. In DNA, the CDR3 is TGTGCCAGCAGTTTGAACACAGGGGCGAACATCAATGAGCAGTTCTTC. Translating gives CASSLNTGANINEQFF.

This clone was counted at least ten times. J is TRBJ2-3 and V is TRBV5-4; a possible D gene is TRBD2 (6 bases). Trimming took 4 bases from V and 4 from J, leaving 16 bases between them. The CDR3 sequence is 15 residues long. The germline CDR1 and CDR2 sequences are SGHNT and YYREEE (reference sequence). CDR3 amino acids: CASSPQTGEADTQYF. CDR3 nucleotide sequence: TGTGCCAGCAGCCCACAAACGGGAGAGGCAGATACGCAGTATTTT.

The V and J genes are TRBV19 and TRBJ2-3; 7 nucleotides align to TRBD1. Germline V gene data show CDR1 as LNHDA and CDR2 as SQIVND (reference sequence). The CDR3 is 15 residues long. Germline trimming cut 4 bases from V and 4 bases from J; bases unmatched to any gene: 8. Here the CDR3 reads CASSTPGTAADTQYF. The CDR3, as DNA: TGTGCCAGTAGTACTCCCGGGACAGCCGCAGATACGCAGTATTTT.

This chain joins TRBV7-2 and TRBJ2-1; a weak D match, TRBD2 (5 bases). Trimming took 0 bases from V and 7 from J, leaving 13 bases between them. Germline V gene lookup returns CDR1 SGHTA and CDR2 FQGNSA. CDR3 length equals 15 residues. The CDR3 is CASSLAHSGGNEQFF. The CDR3 DNA reads as TGTGCCAGCAGCTTAGCGCACAGCGGTGGGAATGAGCAGTTCTTC.

This rearrangement joins TRBV11-2 to TRBJ2-1, with 9 bases aligning to TRBD2. This CDR3 is 15 amino acids long. The germline V gene encodes CDR1 SGHAT and CDR2 FQNNGV. V trimming: 4 bases; J trimming: 2 bases; junction bases outside the gene matches: 3. This chain's CDR3 is CASSSSGNPYNEQFF. In DNA form, the CDR3 reads TGTGCCAGCAGCTCTAGCGGGAACCCCTACAATGAGCAGTTCTTC.

This clone was seen more than once but under ten times. V usage is TRBV12-3 or TRBV12-4 and J usage is TRBJ2-1, with D hard to call. V lost 6 bases and J lost 8, with 11 bases in between. The CDR3 loop spans 12 amino acids. The CDR3 loop is CASSHLGHEQFF. The CDR3 nucleotides read TGTGCCAGCAGCCATCTAGGCCATGAGCAGTTCTTC.

This clone occurred a few times. The chain uses TRBV6-5 and TRBJ1-5; D gene unclear. The CDR3 runs to 14 residues. The V gene's germline CDR1 is MNHEY and CDR2 SVGAGI. The ends were cut back, 5 bases at V and 0 bases at J, with 8 bases in the middle. DNA of the CDR3: TGTGCCAGCAGTACTCAATATAGCAATCAGCCCCAGCATTTT. Amino acid sequence: CASSTQYSNQPQHF.